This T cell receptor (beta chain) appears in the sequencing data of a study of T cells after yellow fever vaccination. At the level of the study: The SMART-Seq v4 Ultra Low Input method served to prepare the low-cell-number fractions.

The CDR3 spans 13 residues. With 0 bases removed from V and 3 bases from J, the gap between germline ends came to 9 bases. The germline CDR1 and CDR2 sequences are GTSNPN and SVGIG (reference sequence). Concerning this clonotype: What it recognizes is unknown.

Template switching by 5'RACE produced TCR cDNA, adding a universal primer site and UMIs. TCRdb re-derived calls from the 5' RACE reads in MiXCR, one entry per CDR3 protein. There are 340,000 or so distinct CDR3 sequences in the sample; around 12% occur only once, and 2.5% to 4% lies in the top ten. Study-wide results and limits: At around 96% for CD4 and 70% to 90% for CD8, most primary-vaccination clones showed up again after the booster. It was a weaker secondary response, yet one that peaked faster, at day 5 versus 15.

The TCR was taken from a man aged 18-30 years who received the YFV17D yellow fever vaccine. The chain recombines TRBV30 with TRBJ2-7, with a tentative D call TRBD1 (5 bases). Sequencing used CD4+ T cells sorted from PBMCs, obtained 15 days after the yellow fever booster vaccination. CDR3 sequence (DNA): TGTGCCTGGAGTGTTCAGGGCAACTACGAGCAGTACTTC. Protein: CAWSVQGNYEQYF.